These T cell receptor beta chains were read from a single sample in a study of blood T cell repertoires in COVID-19. This table comes from immunoSEQ multiplex PCR, and its TCRdb copy is limited to in-frame clones, with some not included. The table has a few hundred thousand clones, about 84% seen once. The sequenced material came from peripheral blood. The receptors were gathered from an elderly man with acute or convalescent COVID-19. CDR3s include the opening cysteine and the closing phenylalanine or tryptophan. The D gene is left open where the match is weak. Size is stated for part of the rows, as once, few or many counts, or as a class when the clone is expanded.

D gene | clone size | J gene | V gene | CDR3 DNA | CDR3 protein
. | . | TRBJ2-2 | TRBV11-2 | TGTGCCAGCAGCTTAGCCCCCTATGGGGAGCTGTTTTTT | CASSLAPYGELFF
TRBD1 | once | TRBJ1-2 | TRBV19 | TGTGCCAGTAGCCTAACCGGGACAGGGCCTGGCTACACCTTC | CASSLTGTGPGYTF
. | . | TRBJ1-1 | TRBV2 | TGTGCCAGCAAGTCACAGGGCGTTCTCAAGAACACTGAAGCTTTCTTT | CASKSQGVLKNTEAFF
TRBD1 | . | TRBJ1-5 | TRBV29-1 | TGCAGCGCCCGACAGGGGATGGATCAGCCCCAGCATTTT | CSARQGMDQPQHF
. | . | TRBJ1-6 | TRBV27 | TGTGCCAGCAGTCGGTATATCGGTAATTCACCCCTCCACTTT | CASSRYIGNSPLHF
. | . | TRBJ1-5 | TRBV7-2 | TGTGCCAGCAGCTTTCAAAATCAGCCCCAGCATTTT | CASSFQNQPQHF
. | . | TRBJ1-1 | TRBV18 | TGTGCCAGCTCACCGAGCACCGGGGTGAACACTGAAGCTTTCTTT | CASSPSTGVNTEAFF
. | . | TRBJ1-2 | TRBV7-2 | TGTGCCAGCAGCTTAACTATGGGGCCACAGGCTAACTATGGCTACACCTTC | CASSLTMGPQANYGYTF
. | . | TRBJ1-2 | TRBV28 | TGTGCCAGCAGTTTAGATAGCCTAGAGGGCTACACCTTC | CASSLDSLEGYTF
TRBD1 | . | TRBJ1-2 | TRBV28 | TGTGCCAGTGACTCCCCGGGACAGGATCTTGGCTACACCTTC | CASDSPGQDLGYTF
TRBD1 | . | TRBJ1-2 | TRBV6-5 | TGTGCCAGCAGTCCGGGACAGGGAGGCTATGGCTACACCTTC | CASSPGQGGYGYTF
TRBD1 | . | TRBJ1-3 | TRBV5-1 | TGCGCCAGCAGCTTGACAGGGGCTGGAAACACCATATATTTT | CASSLTGAGNTIYF
. | . | TRBJ2-1 | TRBV11-2 | TGTGCCAGCAGCCAGGACACGAGCTCCTACAATGAGCAGTTCTTC | CASSQDTSSYNEQFF
. | . | TRBJ1-5 | TRBV7-9 | TGTGCCAGCAGCTTAGGGACACAGAGCAATCAGCCCCAGCATTTT | CASSLGTQSNQPQHF
. | . | TRBJ1-4 | TRBV6-5 | TGTGCCAGCAGTTACGGCGGGCCGGAAAAACTGTTTTTT | CASSYGGPEKLFF
. | . | TRBJ2-7 | TRBV28 | TGTGCCAGCAGTTTGCCGCAGGGCTACGAGCAGTACTTC | CASSLPQGYEQYF
TRBD1 | . | TRBJ1-6 | TRBV27 | TGTGCCAGCAGTTTCGGAACAGGGGGCGTCCCGAATTCACCCCTCCACTTT | CASSFGTGGVPNSPLHF
. | few | TRBJ1-5 | TRBV10-3 | TGTGCCATCAGTGAAGGGAGGGGAAATCAGCCCCAGCATTTT | CAISEGRGNQPQHF
TRBD2 | . | TRBJ2-2 | TRBV29-1 | TGCAGCGGGCGAGAGGCGGGAGGGCGCACCGGGGAGCTGTTTTTT | CSGREAGGRTGELFF
. | . | TRBJ1-1 | TRBV2 | TGTGCCAGCAGTAGGGAGGGGGCTGAAGCTTTCTTT | CASSREGAEAFF
. | . | TRBJ2-7 | TRBV28 | TGTGCCAGCAGTTTAGGAGTTCTCTACGAGCAGTACTTC | CASSLGVLYEQYF
. | once | TRBJ1-3 | TRBV6-5 | TGTGCCAGCAGTTTGGCGGACAGAAGCTCTGGAAACACCATATATTTT | CASSLADRSSGNTIYF
. | . | TRBJ1-1 | TRBV3-1/TRBV3-2 | TGTGCCAGCAGCCAAGAAACGGGAATCAGTGAAGCTTTCTTT | CASSQETGISEAFF
. | . | TRBJ2-5 | TRBV1 | TGCACCAGCAGCCAAGATAGGACTAGCGGGAGAGAAGAGACCCAGTACTTC | CTSSQDRTSGREETQYF
TRBD2 | once | TRBJ2-3 | TRBV11-3 | TGTGCCAGCAGCCTAGCGGGACACACAGATACGCAGTATTTT | CASSLAGHTDTQYF
. | . | TRBJ1-1 | TRBV28 | TGTGCCAGCAGGGAGACGTTATTGAGTACTGAAGCTTTCTTT | CASRETLLSTEAFF
TRBD2 | once | TRBJ2-3 | TRBV28 | TGTGCCAGCAGTTTCCACCGGGGAGGGATGACAGATACGCAGTATTTT | CASSFHRGGMTDTQYF
. | . | TRBJ2-1 | TRBV21-1 | TGTGCCAGCAGCAGAACTAGCGGGTATTCCTACAATGAGCAGTTCTTC | CASSRTSGYSYNEQFF
. | . | TRBJ1-5 | TRBV29-1 | TGCAGCGTTGGGGCAGGCAATCAGCCCCAGCATTTT | CSVGAGNQPQHF
TRBD2 | . | TRBJ2-5 | TRBV5-1 | TGCGCCAGCAGCTCGACTTCTAGCGGAGACCAAGAGACCCAGTACTTC | CASSSTSSGDQETQYF
TRBD2 | . | TRBJ2-2 | TRBV3-1/TRBV3-2 | TGTGCCAGCAGTTGGACTAGCGGGGGGACCGGGGAGCTGTTTTTT | CASSWTSGGTGELFF
. | . | TRBJ1-4 | TRBV6-5 | TGTGCCAGCAAATTCCAGGGTAATGAAAAACTGTTTTTT | CASKFQGNEKLFF
TRBD2 | once | TRBJ2-1 | TRBV5-8 | TGTGCCAGCAGCGAAGGACTAGCAGGGTCCTACAATGAGCAGTTCTTC | CASSEGLAGSYNEQFF